Sequencing of this T cell receptor (beta chain) was carried out in a study of T cell changes during pregnancy in multiple sclerosis. Using immunoSEQ multiplex PCR, the repertoire was profiled, and TCRdb retains in-frame clones only, with some absent. Of roughly 66,000 clones in the sample, roughly 90% were seen once. Trimming cost V 2 bases and J 2 bases; bases outside gene matches: 4. CDR1 is SGHTA, CDR2 FQGNSA, per germline. The CDR3 is made up of 15 amino acids. This chain connects TRBV7-2 to TRBJ2-7; 9 bases map to TRBD1. The clonotype comes from a female donor with multiple sclerosis, enrolled in a pregnancy study. The starting material was peripheral blood, obtained in the first trimester of pregnancy. CDR3 amino acids: CASSLRQGEAYEQYF. The CDR3 DNA reads TGTGCCAGCAGCTTAAGACAGGGGGAGGCCTACGAGCAGTACTTC. The full variable domain, rest sourced from reference TRBV7-2 and TRBJ2-7, is GAGVSQSPSNKVTEKGKDVELRCDPISGHTALYWYRQSLGQGLEFLIYFQGNSAPDKSGLPSDRFSAERTGGSVSTLTIQRTQQEDSAVYLCASSLRQGEAYEQYFGPGTRLTVT.